One sample yielded the 18 T cell receptor beta chains listed below, sequenced in a study of T-cell reconstitution after alpha-beta-depleted transplantation in children. Unique molecular identifiers tagged the TCRbeta library. One entry per CDR3 protein results from TCRdb running MiXCR on the PCR reads. This sample yields about 240,000 distinct CDR3 sequences, of which roughly 25% are seen a single time; 2.6% belongs to the top ten. Sequenced material: PBMCs, taken before TCRalphabeta/CD19-depleted stem cell transplant. Receptor source: a girl aged 2-15 years with Fanconi anemia, due to receive a stem cell transplant.

This clonotype showed up many times. The chain links TRBV20-1 to TRBJ2-1, with TRBD2 identical over 7 bases. Germline V gene sequence: CDR1 DFQATT, CDR2 SNEGSKA (reference sequence). This CDR3 is built from 15 residues. With 0 bases clipped from V and 2 bases from J, the junction kept 4 bases outside the gene matches. The CDR3 coding sequence is TGCAGTGCTAGAGATGGGCTAGCGGCCTACAATGAGCAGTTCTTC. Its protein product is CSARDGLAAYNEQFF.

This clonotype occurred many times. The chain links TRBV6-4 to TRBJ2-3, with D possibly TRBD1 on 5 matching bases. CDR1 and CDR2 from the germline V gene are MRHNA and SNTAGT. The CDR3 runs 15 residues. V lost 0 bases, J lost 0 bases, and 7 bases lay in between. The CDR3 coding sequence is TGTGCCAGCAGTGACTCAGGGGATAGCACAGATACGCAGTATTTT. This translates into CASSDSGDSTDTQYF.

The chain has TRBV29-1 and TRBJ1-1; TRBD1 is a possible D gene (6 bases). V shed 3 bases and J shed 0 bases, with 8 bases lying between them. The CDR3 is 13 amino acids. Germline CDR1 reads SQVTM; CDR2 reads ANQGSEA. The chain's CDR3 is CSVETGVNTEAFF. CDR3 nucleotide sequence: TGCAGCGTTGAGACAGGTGTGAACACTGAAGCTTTCTTT.

V usage is TRBV4-1 and J usage is TRBJ2-1; either TRBD1 or TRBD2 may fit D (5 bases each). V dropped 8 bases and J dropped 3 bases, with 14 bases sitting between them. Per the germline V gene, CDR1 is MGHRA and CDR2 is YSYEKL. The CDR3 has 14 residues. As DNA, the CDR3 is TGCGCCAGCCGGGAAGGGGCTAGCTACAATGAGCAGTTCTTC. It translates to CASREGASYNEQFF.

There are many counts of this clonotype. The chain recombines TRBV20-1 with TRBJ2-1, with TRBD2 matching over 7 bases. Germline assignment: CDR1 DFQATT and CDR2 SNEGSKA (reference sequence). Trimming took 2 bases from V and 13 from J; bases not matched to a gene: 5. The CDR3 has 11 residues. The DNA for the CDR3 is TGCAGTGCTAGAACAGTAGCGGGTCAGTTCTTC. Translating gives CSARTVAGQFF.

The chain joins TRBV28 to TRBJ2-1; 7 bases are a match to TRBD1. Germline values: CDR1 MDHEN, CDR2 SYDVKM. CDR3 length equals 17 residues. V shed 3 bases, J shed 4 bases, and the junction held 12 bases outside the gene matches. CDR3: CASSFHQGVFGYNEQFF. The CDR3 coding sequence is TGTGCCAGCAGTTTTCACCAGGGGGTATTCGGGTACAATGAGCAGTTCTTC.

The rearrangement uses TRBV20-1 and TRBJ2-5, with D unclear. This CDR3 spans 13 amino acids. V was cut by 6 bases and J by 10 bases, with 21 bases left in between. Germline V gene sequence: CDR1 DFQATT, CDR2 SNEGSKA (reference sequence). The CDR3, as DNA: TGCAGTGCGAGAATTCCGGGCCCTTTGGACCAGTACTTC. Amino acid sequence: CSARIPGPLDQYF.

The rearrangement links TRBV4-2 to TRBJ2-2; 12 nucleotides agree with TRBD2. Trimming cost V 4 bases and J 4 bases; bases outside gene matches: 10. Per germline, CDR1 LGHNA and CDR2 YNFKEQ. This CDR3 has 18 amino acids. This CDR3 is CASSPRLAGGVSTGELFF. As DNA, the CDR3 is TGTGCCAGCAGCCCGAGGCTAGCGGGGGGGGTCAGCACCGGGGAGCTGTTTTTT.

The chain is built from TRBV29-1 and TRBJ2-7, with D unclear. The germline gives CDR1 SQVTM, CDR2 ANQGSEA. Trimming removed 4 bases from V and 7 bases from J, with 14 bases in between. This CDR3 is built from 12 residues. Here the CDR3 DNA reads TGCAGCGTTGCTAGTAGCCTACGGGAGCAGTACTTC. Translating it yields CSVASSLREQYF.

The chain uses TRBV29-1 and TRBJ2-5, with 8 bases fitting TRBD2. This CDR3 region has 11 residues. Germline assignment: CDR1 SQVTM and CDR2 ANQGSEA. J lost 5 bases, V lost 7 bases, and 3 bases had no gene match. The CDR3 sequence is CSGRLAETQYF. In DNA, the CDR3 is TGCAGCGGGAGACTAGCGGAGACCCAGTACTTC.

The rearrangement joins TRBV2 to TRBJ2-6, with unresolved D. This CDR3 spans 12 amino acids. Germline V gene data show CDR1 as SNHLY and CDR2 as FYNNEI. V gave up 7 bases and J gave up 0 bases, with 1 base separating them. The CDR3: CASISGANVLTF. The DNA for the CDR3 is TGTGCCAGCATCTCTGGGGCCAACGTCCTGACTTTC.

The table lists this clonotype with many counts. CDR3 bases: TGTGCCAGCAGCCCGAGACTAGCGGGGAACACCGGGGAGCTGTTTTTT. Its protein is CASSPRLAGNTGELFF. This chain joins TRBV4-2 and TRBJ2-2; TRBD2 agrees at 10 bases. Germline V gene sequence: CDR1 LGHNA, CDR2 YNFKEQ. This CDR3 contains 16 residues. The trim removed 4 bases at V and 1 base at J, leaving 3 bases unmatched.

There are many counts of this clonotype. The chain links TRBV12-3 or TRBV12-4 to TRBJ2-5; 10 positions agree with TRBD1. The CDR3 extends over 16 amino acids. The V and J ends lost 5 bases and 5 bases, in that order; junction bases with no gene match: 11. The chain's CDR3 is CASSRRDRGGSETQYF. As DNA, the CDR3 is TGTGCCAGCAGTCGCCGGGACAGGGGAGGTTCGGAGACCCAGTACTTC.

The CDR3 loop reads CASSVAGLAGEEQFF. In DNA, the CDR3 is TGTGCCAGCAGCGTAGCGGGACTAGCGGGAGAAGAGCAGTTCTTC. This chain joins TRBV9 and TRBJ2-1; 14 nucleotides agree with TRBD2. The germline CDR1 and CDR2 sequences are SGDLS and YYNGEE. This CDR3 has 15 amino acids. V lost 0 bases and J lost 10; bases outside the gene matches: 3.

The rearrangement links TRBV20-1 to TRBJ2-3; 13 bases match TRBD2. Trimming took 1 base from V and 5 from J; bases not matched to a gene: 0. The length of the CDR3 is 14 residues. Per the germline V gene, CDR1 is DFQATT and CDR2 is SNEGSKA (reference sequence). The CDR3 DNA follows: TGCAGTGCTAGAGGACTAGCGGGGGGAGATACGCAGTATTTT. Its protein product is CSARGLAGGDTQYF.

This clonotype has ten or more counts. The CDR3 sequence: CASSLGPGPRPGELFF. In DNA form, the CDR3 reads TGTGCCAGCAGCTTGGGCCCGGGACCACGCCCCGGGGAGCTGTTTTTT. The rearrangement uses TRBV5-5 and TRBJ2-2, with D perhaps being TRBD1 or TRBD2 (5 bases each). The V end was cut by 0 bases, the J end by 6 bases, with 15 bases between. CDR1 is SGHKS, CDR2 YYEKEE, per germline (reference sequence). This CDR3 has 16 amino acids.

This clonotype was detected only a few times. The genes are TRBV6-5 and TRBJ2-2; D is unresolved. CDR3 size: 14 residues. From germline, CDR1 is MNHEY and CDR2 SVGAGI. V lost 2 bases to trimming and J lost 3 bases, with 7 bases between them. CDR3 DNA: TGTGCCAGCAGTTACAGGGAAGACACCGGGGAGCTGTTTTTT. Translating it yields CASSYREDTGELFF.

The CDR3 region is CASSPRTGTLGYTF. CDR3 bases: TGTGCCAGCAGTCCCCGCACCGGGACTCTTGGCTACACCTTC. This chain joins TRBV28 and TRBJ1-2; D is perhaps TRBD1 (5 bases). This CDR3 region has 14 residues. Germline-derived CDR1 and CDR2 are MDHEN and SYDVKM. The V gene lost 5 bases and the J gene lost 7 bases, with 17 bases spanning the gap.